This entry is about one T cell receptor beta chain. The sample comes from a study of blood T cell repertoires in COVID-19. Study summary: The analysed material was cDNA or gDNA that came from T cells, B-cell-depleted T cells, or PBMCs.

Participants spanned ages about 18 to 90 years and resided in around 25 US areas. Symptom resolution, clearance, or two negative PCRs marked donors in Cohort 3 as recovered. Authors' processing steps: For nucleated cells, counts were estimated from reference gene primer amplification. Generated by immunoSEQ multiplex PCR, the TCRdb table keeps only in-frame clones and is missing some. That table furnishes V, J and clone size, whereas the DNA furnished D and trimming. The table shows about 380,000 clones, with 87% occurring only once. The CDR3 spans 16 residues. The gene calls are TRBV1 and TRBJ2-1; the listed D gene, TRBD1, was not tested against the DNA. TRBV1 is assigned pseudogene status. The source is a man aged 25-45 years who had recovered from COVID-19. Input material: PBMCs or T cells enriched from blood (not recorded which). The CDR3 DNA follows: TGCACCAGCAGCCAAGGGGGACAGGTTCCCTACAATGAGCAGTTCTTC. It specifies CTSSQGGQVPYNEQFF.